This TCR beta chain was sequenced for a study of blood T cell repertoires in COVID-19. As for the study in general: Sample material is recorded as cDNA or gDNA derived from T cells, B-cell-depleted T cells, or PBMCs.

Clones were sequenced by immunoSEQ multiplex PCR, and TCRdb holds only the in-frame ones, with some missing. The data contain a few hundred thousand clones, around 90% of them seen just once; the ten biggest clones take up about 1.7%. The cohort comprised adults aged roughly 18 to 95 years residing in about 25 US areas. Cohort placement rested on clinical history that participants reported themselves. The source material was PBMCs or T cells enriched from blood (not recorded which). The TCR originated in a woman aged 18 to 35 with acute COVID-19.

The CDR3 sequence is CASSLTGRNSPLHF. The CDR3 DNA is TGCGCCAGCAGCTTGACTGGGCGTAATTCACCCCTCCACTTT. This sequence joins TRBV5-1 and TRBJ1-6; D is uncertain. Germline V gene lookup returns CDR1 SGHRS and CDR2 YFSETQ. V gave up 1 base and J gave up 6 bases, with 8 bases separating them. The length of the CDR3 is 14 residues.